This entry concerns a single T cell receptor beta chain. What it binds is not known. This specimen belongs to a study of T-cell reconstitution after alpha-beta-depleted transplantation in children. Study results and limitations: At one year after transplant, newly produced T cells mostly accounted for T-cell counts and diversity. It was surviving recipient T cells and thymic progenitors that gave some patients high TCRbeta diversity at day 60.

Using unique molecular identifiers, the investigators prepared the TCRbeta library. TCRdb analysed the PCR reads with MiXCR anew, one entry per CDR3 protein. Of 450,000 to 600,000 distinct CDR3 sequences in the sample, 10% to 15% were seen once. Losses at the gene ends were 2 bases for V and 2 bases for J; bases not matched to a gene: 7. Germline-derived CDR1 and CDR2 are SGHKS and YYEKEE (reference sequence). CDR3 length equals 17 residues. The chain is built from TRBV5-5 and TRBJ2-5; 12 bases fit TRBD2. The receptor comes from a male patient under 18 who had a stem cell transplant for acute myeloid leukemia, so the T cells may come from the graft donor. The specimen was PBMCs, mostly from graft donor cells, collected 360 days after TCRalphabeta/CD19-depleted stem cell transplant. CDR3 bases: TGTGCCAGCAGCTTCAAACTAGCGGGAGGAATACAAGAGACCCAGTACTTC. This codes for CASSFKLAGGIQETQYF. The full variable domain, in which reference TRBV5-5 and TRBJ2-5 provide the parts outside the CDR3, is DAGVTQSPTHLIKTRGQQVTLRCSPISGHKSVSWYQQVLGQGPQFIFQYYEKEERGRGNFPDRFSARQFPNYSSELNVNALLLGDSALYLCASSFKLAGGIQETQYFGPGTRLLVL.